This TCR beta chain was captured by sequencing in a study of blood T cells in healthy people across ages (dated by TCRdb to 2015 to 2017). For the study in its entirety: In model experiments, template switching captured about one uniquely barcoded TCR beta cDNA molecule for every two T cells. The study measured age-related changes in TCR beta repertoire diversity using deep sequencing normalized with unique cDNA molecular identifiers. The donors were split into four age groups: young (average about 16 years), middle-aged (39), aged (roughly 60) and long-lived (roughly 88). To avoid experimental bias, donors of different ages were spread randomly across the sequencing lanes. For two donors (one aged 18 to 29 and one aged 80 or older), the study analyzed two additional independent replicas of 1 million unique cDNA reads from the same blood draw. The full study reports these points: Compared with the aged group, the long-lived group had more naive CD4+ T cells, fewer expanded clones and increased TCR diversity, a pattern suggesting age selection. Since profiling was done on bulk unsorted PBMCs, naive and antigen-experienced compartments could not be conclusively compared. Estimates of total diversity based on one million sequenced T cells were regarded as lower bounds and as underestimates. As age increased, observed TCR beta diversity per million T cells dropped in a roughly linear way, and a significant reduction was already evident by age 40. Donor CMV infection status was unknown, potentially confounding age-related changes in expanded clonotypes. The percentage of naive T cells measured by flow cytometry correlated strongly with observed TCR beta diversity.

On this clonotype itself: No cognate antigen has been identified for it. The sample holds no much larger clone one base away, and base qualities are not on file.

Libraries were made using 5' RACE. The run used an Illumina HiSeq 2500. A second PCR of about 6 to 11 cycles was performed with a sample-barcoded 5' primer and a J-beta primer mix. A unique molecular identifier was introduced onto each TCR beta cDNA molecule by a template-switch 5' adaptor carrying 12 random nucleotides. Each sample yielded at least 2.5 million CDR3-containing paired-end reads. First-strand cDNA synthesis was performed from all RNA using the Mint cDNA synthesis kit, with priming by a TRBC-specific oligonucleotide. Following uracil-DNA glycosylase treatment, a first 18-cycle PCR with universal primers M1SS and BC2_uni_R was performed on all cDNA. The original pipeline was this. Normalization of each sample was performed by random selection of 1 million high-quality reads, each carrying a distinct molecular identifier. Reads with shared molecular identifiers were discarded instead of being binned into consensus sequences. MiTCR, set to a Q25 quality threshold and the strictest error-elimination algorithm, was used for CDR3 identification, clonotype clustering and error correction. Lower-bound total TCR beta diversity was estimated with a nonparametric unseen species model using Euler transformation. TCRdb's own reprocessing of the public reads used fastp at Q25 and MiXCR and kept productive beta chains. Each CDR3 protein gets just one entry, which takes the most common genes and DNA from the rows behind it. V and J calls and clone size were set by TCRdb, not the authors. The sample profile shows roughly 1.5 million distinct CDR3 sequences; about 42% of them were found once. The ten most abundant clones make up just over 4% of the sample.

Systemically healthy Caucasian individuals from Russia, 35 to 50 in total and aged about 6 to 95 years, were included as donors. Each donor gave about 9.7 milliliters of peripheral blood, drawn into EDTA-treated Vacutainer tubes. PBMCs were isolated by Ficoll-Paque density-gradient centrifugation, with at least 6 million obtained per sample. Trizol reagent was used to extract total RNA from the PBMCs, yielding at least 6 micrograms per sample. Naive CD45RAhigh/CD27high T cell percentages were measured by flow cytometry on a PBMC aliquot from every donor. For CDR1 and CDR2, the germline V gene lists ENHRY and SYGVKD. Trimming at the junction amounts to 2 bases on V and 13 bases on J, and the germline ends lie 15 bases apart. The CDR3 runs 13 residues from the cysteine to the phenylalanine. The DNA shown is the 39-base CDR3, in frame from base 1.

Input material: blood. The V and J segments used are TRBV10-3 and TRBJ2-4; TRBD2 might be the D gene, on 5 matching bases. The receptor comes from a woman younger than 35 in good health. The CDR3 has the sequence CAISEGLLVGQYF. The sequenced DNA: TGTGCCATCAGTGAGGGACTCTTAGTGGGGCAGTACTTC.